The 25 T cell receptor beta chains below come from one sample, sequenced in a study of T cell responses to AZD1222 COVID-19 vaccine. Profiling relied on immunoSEQ multiplex PCR, and the TCRdb table lists in-frame clones only, not all of them. This table holds some 150,000 clones, about nine tenths found once. Sequenced here: peripheral blood, sampled on day 0 of AZD1222 vaccination. These receptors came from an adult in good health.

The CDR3: CASSLYSGEGIWNNEQFF. The CDR3 DNA follows: TGTGCCAGCAGCTTATATTCAGGGGAGGGTATTTGGAACAATGAGCAGTTCTTC. The chain links TRBV7-6 to TRBJ2-1, with a weak D call TRBD2 (7 bases). Trimming removed 2 bases from V and 5 bases from J, with 22 bases in between. CDR1 and CDR2 (germline): SGHVS, FNYEAQ. The CDR3 sequence is 18 residues long.

V usage is TRBV6-5 and J usage is TRBJ1-6; possible D gene TRBD1, 5 bases. The CDR3 loop spans 15 amino acids. The V end lost 4 bases, the J end lost 6 bases, and 13 bases lay between the germline ends. Germline values: CDR1 MNHEY, CDR2 SVGAGI. As DNA, the CDR3 is TGTGCCAGCAGTTTGGGGGTTGTCTTTAATTCACCCCTCCACTTT. This encodes CASSLGVVFNSPLHF.

This clone was seen just once. The rearrangement uses TRBV5-1 and TRBJ1-2; D is undetermined. Trimming took off 4 bases at V and 3 bases at J, with 10 bases between the two ends. Looked up from germline, CDR1 is SGHRS and CDR2 is YFSETQ. This CDR3 has 13 residues. The CDR3 spells CASSAATHYGYTF. CDR3 bases: TGCGCCAGCAGCGCCGCGACACACTATGGCTACACCTTC.

J is TRBJ1-2 and V is TRBV7-9; D is possibly TRBD1 (5 bases). Germline V gene sequence: CDR1 SEHNR, CDR2 FQNEAQ (reference sequence). This CDR3 has 17 amino acids. The V end was cut by 6 bases, the J end by 0 bases, with 20 bases between. The CDR3 nucleotides are TGTGCCAGCAGGCATACGACAGCGGGTGGTACTAACTATGGCTACACCTTC. The encoded protein is CASRHTTAGGTNYGYTF.

The chain employs TRBV6-2 or TRBV6-3 and TRBJ2-3; D is tentatively TRBD1 or TRBD2 (6 bases each). The germline V gene encodes CDR1 MNHEY and CDR2 SVGEGT. The CDR3 contains 15 residues. Trimming pared 0 bases from V and 5 bases from J, leaving 12 bases between. The DNA of the CDR3 is TGTGCCAGCAGTTACTCGAAGGGGGAGGTAGATACGCAGTATTTT. Protein sequence: CASSYSKGEVDTQYF.

V and J are TRBV4-2 and TRBJ2-3; a weak D match, TRBD2 (6 bases). The CDR3 has 14 amino acids. Trimming took 4 bases from V and 3 from J, leaving 11 bases between them. Germline CDR1 LGHNA, CDR2 YNFKEQ. The CDR3 loop is CASSPRLGTDTQYF. Written as DNA, the CDR3 is TGTGCCAGCAGCCCCCGACTAGGAACAGATACGCAGTATTTT.

This clone was seen a handful of times. This chain joins TRBV19 and TRBJ2-7, with D possibly TRBD2 on 6 matching bases. Per the germline V gene, CDR1 is LNHDA and CDR2 is SQIVND (reference sequence). Trimming removed 6 bases from V and 0 bases from J, with 9 bases in between. The CDR3 loop spans 13 amino acids. Here the CDR3 DNA reads TGTGCCAGTAGCTACGGGAGCTCCTACGAGCAGTACTTC. This translates into CASSYGSSYEQYF.

The CDR3 spells CASGTGGSSGFQETQYF. Written as DNA, the CDR3 is TGTGCTAGTGGTACTGGAGGGTCTAGCGGGTTTCAAGAGACCCAGTACTTC. The chain carries TRBV12-5 and TRBJ2-5; 8 bases are a match to TRBD2. Germline trimming cut 5 bases from V and 2 bases from J; bases unmatched to any gene: 13. The length of the CDR3 is 17 residues. Germline V gene sequence: CDR1 LGHNT, CDR2 FRNRAP.

The rearrangement joins TRBV27 to TRBJ2-5; D gene uncertain. The germline V gene has CDR1 MNHEY and CDR2 SMNVEV (reference sequence). The CDR3 runs 13 residues. The V end was cut by 3 bases, the J end by 5 bases, with 10 bases between. The CDR3 DNA reads as TGTGCCAGCAGTTTGCAGTGGTTGGAGACCCAGTACTTC. It is translated as CASSLQWLETQYF.

The chain links TRBV15 to TRBJ2-1, with a tentative D call TRBD2 (6 bases). The CDR3 length is 15 residues. Germline V gives CDR1 LNHNV, CDR2 YYDKDF (reference sequence). V gave up 6 bases and J gave up 2 bases, with 14 bases separating them. The CDR3 sequence: CATSGLAYTYNEQFF. For the CDR3, the DNA is TGTGCCACCAGTGGTCTAGCGTACACCTACAATGAGCAGTTCTTC. The full variable domain, rest sourced from reference TRBV15 and TRBJ2-1, is DAMVIQNPRYQVTQFGKPVTLSCSQTLNHNVMYWYQQKSSQAPKLLFHYYDKDFNNEADTPDNFQSRRPNTSFCFLDIRSPGLGDTAMYLCATSGLAYTYNEQFFGPGTRLTVL.

J is TRBJ1-1 and V is TRBV11-1; D unresolved. Germline CDR1 is SGHAT and CDR2 is FQDESV (reference sequence). The V end was cut by 0 bases, the J end by 10 bases, with 15 bases between. The CDR3 is 14 residues long. The CDR3 reads CASSLARNPRAAFF. CDR3 DNA: TGTGCCAGCAGCTTAGCGCGGAACCCTAGGGCAGCTTTCTTT.

The sample holds one count of this clone. The chain employs TRBV9 and TRBJ2-7; D is unclear. The V and J ends lost 0 bases and 0 bases respectively, with 13 bases between them. Germline CDR1 is SGDLS and CDR2 is YYNGEE. The CDR3 spans 16 residues. CDR3 nucleotides: TGTGCCAGCAGCGTAGGGTCCGACCTGGCCTCCTACGAGCAGTACTTC. This codes for CASSVGSDLASYEQYF.

This chain connects TRBV19 to TRBJ1-3; D is undetermined. V was shortened by 9 bases and J by 3 bases, with 12 bases between the two germline ends. Per germline, CDR1 LNHDA and CDR2 SQIVND (reference sequence). This CDR3 contains 13 residues. Here the CDR3 reads CASLGLNGNTIYF. In nucleotides, the CDR3 is TGTGCCAGCCTAGGACTAAATGGAAACACCATATATTTT.

Here the CDR3 reads CASSLNKGEQYF. DNA for the CDR3: TGTGCCAGCAGTTTAAATAAGGGCGAGCAGTACTTC. The chain carries TRBV28 and TRBJ2-7, with D unresolved. CDR3 length: 12 amino acids. Germline CDR1 MDHEN, CDR2 SYDVKM. V shed 2 bases and J shed 6 bases, with 8 bases lying between them.

The gene calls are TRBV7-2 and TRBJ1-4; D may be TRBD1 (5 bases). V was cut by 3 bases and J by 5 bases, with 13 bases left in between. Germline lookup yields CDR1 SGHTA and CDR2 FQGNSA. This CDR3 has 15 residues. The CDR3 spells CASSLDFKGNEKLFF. DNA for the CDR3: TGTGCCAGCAGCTTGGACTTTAAGGGGAATGAAAAACTGTTTTTT.

The chain joins TRBV7-9 to TRBJ2-3; TRBD2 aligns across 13 bases. The CDR3 runs to 14 residues. Germline assignment: CDR1 SEHNR and CDR2 FQNEAQ (reference sequence). The ends lost 5 bases at V and 8 bases at J; junction bases unmatched: 4. CDR3 DNA sequence: TGTGCCAGCAGCCCTGGACTAGCGGGAGTTACGCAGTATTTT. It specifies CASSPGLAGVTQYF.

This clone was detected once. The V gene is TRBV11-2, the J gene TRBJ1-2; D not certain. Germline values: CDR1 SGHAT, CDR2 FQNNGV. This CDR3 is built from 15 residues. Trimming removed 2 bases from V and 4 bases from J, with 14 bases in between. The CDR3 region has the DNA TGTGCCAGCAGCTTACAGGATGGAAGTCCCTATGGCTACACCTTC. It yields the protein CASSLQDGSPYGYTF.

This clone appeared a single time. V is TRBV7-2 and J is TRBJ2-5; D is undetermined. The CDR3 has 14 residues. Per germline, CDR1 SGHTA and CDR2 FQGNSA. V lost 5 bases and J 4 bases, leaving 14 bases between the germline ends. Here the CDR3 reads CASSPPDQRETQYF. CDR3 DNA sequence: TGTGCCAGCAGCCCCCCGGACCAAAGAGAGACCCAGTACTTC.

The chain has TRBV15 and TRBJ1-2; unclear D gene. Germline V lookup: CDR1 LNHNV, CDR2 YYDKDF (reference sequence). The CDR3 is made up of 14 amino acids. V lost 5 bases and J 7 bases, leaving 17 bases between the germline ends. The CDR3 DNA follows: TGTGCCACCAGCCTTACCCGACCGGTTGGTGGCTACACCTTC. Residues: CATSLTRPVGGYTF.

The V gene is TRBV18, the J gene TRBJ1-1, with D uncertain. The CDR3 covers 13 residues. CDR1 is KGHSH and CDR2 is LQKENI in the germline V gene. Trimming cost V 4 bases and J 2 bases, with 8 bases left between them. The CDR3 DNA follows: TGTGCCAGCTCACGGGCAGACAACACTGAAGCTTTCTTT. The encoded protein is CASSRADNTEAFF.

The chain has TRBV12-2 and TRBJ1-5. TRBV12-2 corresponds to a pseudogene. This CDR3 has 18 residues. The CDR3 protein is CASRRQPRAVEPNQPQHF. CDR3 coding DNA: TGTGCAAGTCGCCGACAACCACGGGCAGTTGAACCCAATCAGCCCCAGCATTTT.

This clone has a single count. The rearrangement uses TRBV7-3 and TRBJ2-1; 9 nucleotides agree with TRBD1. Trimming at V came to 5 bases and at J to 9 bases, leaving 11 bases not matched to a gene. The CDR3 runs 15 residues. Germline V gene lookup returns CDR1 SGHTA and CDR2 FQGTGA. The CDR3, as DNA: TGTGCCAGCAGCCCATCCGGGACAGGGAACGTTGAGCAGTTCTTC. Its protein product is CASSPSGTGNVEQFF.

The V gene is TRBV6-5, the J gene TRBJ1-6, with 10 bases lining up with TRBD1. The length of the CDR3 is 16 residues. V lost 2 bases, J lost 9 bases, and 7 bases stayed unmatched. Per germline, CDR1 MNHEY and CDR2 SVGAGI. In DNA form, the CDR3 reads TGTGCCAGCAGTTACCCAAGGACAGGGGGTAGTTCACCCCTCCACTTT. This gives the protein CASSYPRTGGSSPLHF.

This chain links TRBV10-3 with TRBJ1-1, with 7 bases identical to TRBD1. V shed 0 bases, J shed 2 bases, and the junction held 6 bases outside the gene matches. The CDR3 extends over 16 amino acids. Germline V gene data show CDR1 as ENHRY and CDR2 as SYGVKD. DNA of the CDR3: TGTGCCATCAGTGAGTCCAGGGGGGGACTTAACACTGAAGCTTTCTTT. This encodes CAISESRGGLNTEAFF.

V usage is TRBV2 and J usage is TRBJ2-5, with D unclear. Between the trimmed V and J ends, which lost 6 bases and 5 bases, there was a span of 19 bases. Germline V gene data show CDR1 as SNHLY and CDR2 as FYNNEI. The CDR3 has 15 residues. CDR3 region: CASSGRIVGRETQYF. The CDR3 DNA reads as TGTGCCAGCAGCGGACGCATTGTGGGTAGGGAGACCCAGTACTTC.